The table lists the clone carrying this T cell receptor beta chain with many counts. The antigen is not known. V was shortened by 2 bases and J by 7 bases, with 9 bases between the two germline ends. From germline, CDR1 is SGHAT and CDR2 FQNNGV. There are 13 residues in the CDR3. These data are taken from a study of response to subunit inactivated influenza vaccine. Whole-study results and caveats: Authors suggested each seasonal flu vaccination may recruit only limited numbers of new T cells.

TCRdb reprocessed the RT-PCR reads via MiXCR and lists one record per CDR3 protein. The sample has roughly 710,000 distinct CDR3 sequences; 11% to 15% are singletons. The source was PBMCs from blood, collected about 14 days before vaccination. The chain links TRBV11-2 to TRBJ1-3, with D unresolved. The clonotype was recovered from a man aged 50 or older who received an inactivated influenza vaccine. The CDR3 sequence: CASSLFSRNTIYF. As DNA, the CDR3 is TGTGCCAGCAGCTTATTTTCGAGGAACACCATATATTTT.